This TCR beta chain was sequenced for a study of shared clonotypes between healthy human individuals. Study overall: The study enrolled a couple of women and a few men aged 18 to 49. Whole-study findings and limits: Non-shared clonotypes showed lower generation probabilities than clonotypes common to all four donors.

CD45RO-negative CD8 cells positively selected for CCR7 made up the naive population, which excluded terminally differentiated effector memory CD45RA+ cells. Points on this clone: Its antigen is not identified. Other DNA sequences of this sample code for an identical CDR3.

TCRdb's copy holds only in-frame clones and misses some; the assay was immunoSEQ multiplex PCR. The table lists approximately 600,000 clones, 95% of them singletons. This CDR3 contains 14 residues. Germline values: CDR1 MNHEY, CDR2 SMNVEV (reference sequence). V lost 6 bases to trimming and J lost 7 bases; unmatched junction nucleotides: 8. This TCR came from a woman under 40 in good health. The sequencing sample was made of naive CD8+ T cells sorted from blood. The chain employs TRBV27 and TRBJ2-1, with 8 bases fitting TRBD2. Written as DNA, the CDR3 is TGTGCCAGCAGCCTCAGCGGGAGTCGGAATGAGCAGTTCTTC. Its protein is CASSLSGSRNEQFF.